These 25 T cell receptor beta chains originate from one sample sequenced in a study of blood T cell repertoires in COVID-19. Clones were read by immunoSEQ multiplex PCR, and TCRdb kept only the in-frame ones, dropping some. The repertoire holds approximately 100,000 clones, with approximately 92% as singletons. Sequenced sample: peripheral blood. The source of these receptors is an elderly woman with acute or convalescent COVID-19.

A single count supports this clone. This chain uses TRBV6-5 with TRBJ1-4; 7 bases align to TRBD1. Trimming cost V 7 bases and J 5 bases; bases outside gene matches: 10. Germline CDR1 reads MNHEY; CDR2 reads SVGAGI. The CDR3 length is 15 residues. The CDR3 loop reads CASKETGDQNEKLFF. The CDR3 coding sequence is TGTGCCAGCAAAGAAACAGGGGATCAAAATGAAAAACTGTTTTTT.

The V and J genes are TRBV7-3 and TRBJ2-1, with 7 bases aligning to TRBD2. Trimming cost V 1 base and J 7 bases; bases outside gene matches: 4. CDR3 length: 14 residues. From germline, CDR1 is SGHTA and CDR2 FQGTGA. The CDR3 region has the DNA TGTGCCAGCAGCTTAATGACGGGGGGTAATGAGCAGTTCTTC. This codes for CASSLMTGGNEQFF.

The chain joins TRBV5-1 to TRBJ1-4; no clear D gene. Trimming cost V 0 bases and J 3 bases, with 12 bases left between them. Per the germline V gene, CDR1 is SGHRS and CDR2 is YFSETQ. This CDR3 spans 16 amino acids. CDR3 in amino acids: CASSLGGWIPNEKLFF. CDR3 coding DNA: TGCGCCAGCAGCTTGGGAGGGTGGATTCCTAATGAAAAACTGTTTTTT. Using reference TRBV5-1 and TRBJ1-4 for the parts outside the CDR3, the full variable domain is KAGVTQTPRYLIKTRGQQVTLSCSPISGHRSVSWYQQTPGQGLQFLFEYFSETQRNKGNFPGRFSGRQFSNSRSEMNVSTLELGDSALYLCASSLGGWIPNEKLFFGSGTQLSVL.

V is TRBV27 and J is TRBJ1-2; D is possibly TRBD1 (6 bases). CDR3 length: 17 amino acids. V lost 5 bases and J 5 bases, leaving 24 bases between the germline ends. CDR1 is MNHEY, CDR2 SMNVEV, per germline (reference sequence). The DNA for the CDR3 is TGTGCCAGCAGTCCCTTCCTTTTTACAGGGATTTCATATGGCTACACCTTC. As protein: CASSPFLFTGISYGYTF.

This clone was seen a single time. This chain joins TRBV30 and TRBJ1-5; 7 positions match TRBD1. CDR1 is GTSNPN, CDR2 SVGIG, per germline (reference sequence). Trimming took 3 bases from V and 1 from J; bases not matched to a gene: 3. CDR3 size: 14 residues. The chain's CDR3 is CAWSGGQSNQPQHF. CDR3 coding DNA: TGTGCCTGGAGCGGGGGACAGAGCAATCAGCCCCAGCATTTT. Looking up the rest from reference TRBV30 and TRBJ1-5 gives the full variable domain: SQTIHQWPATLVQPVGSPLSLECTVEGTSNPNLYWYRQAAGRGLQLLFYSVGIGQISSEVPQNLSASRPQDRQFILSSKKLLLSDSGFYLCAWSGGQSNQPQHFGDGTRLSIL.

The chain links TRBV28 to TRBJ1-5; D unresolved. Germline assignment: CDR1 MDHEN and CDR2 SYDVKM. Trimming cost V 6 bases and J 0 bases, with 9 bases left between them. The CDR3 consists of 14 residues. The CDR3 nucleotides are TGTGCCAGCAGCCCTGACATTAGCAATCAGCCCCAGCATTTT. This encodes CASSPDISNQPQHF.

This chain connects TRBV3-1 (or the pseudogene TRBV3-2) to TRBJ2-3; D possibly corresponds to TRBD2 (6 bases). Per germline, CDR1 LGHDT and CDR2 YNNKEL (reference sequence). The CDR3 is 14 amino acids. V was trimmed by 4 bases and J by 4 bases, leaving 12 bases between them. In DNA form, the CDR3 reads TGTGCCAGCAGCCCCCTCGGCGGGGCAGATACGCAGTATTTT. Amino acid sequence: CASSPLGGADTQYF.

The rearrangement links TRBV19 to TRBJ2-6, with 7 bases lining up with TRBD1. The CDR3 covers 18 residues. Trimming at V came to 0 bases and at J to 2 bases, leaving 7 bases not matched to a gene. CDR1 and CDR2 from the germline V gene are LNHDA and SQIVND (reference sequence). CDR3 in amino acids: CASSIETGSAAGANVLTF. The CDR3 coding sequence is TGTGCCAGTAGTATAGAGACAGGGTCTGCGGCTGGGGCCAACGTCCTGACTTTC.

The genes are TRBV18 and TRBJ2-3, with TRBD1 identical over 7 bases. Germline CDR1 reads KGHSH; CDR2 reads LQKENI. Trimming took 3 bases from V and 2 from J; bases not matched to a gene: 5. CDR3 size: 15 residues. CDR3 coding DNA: TGTGCCAGCTCACCCATTGGGACAGCCACAGATACGCAGTATTTT. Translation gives CASSPIGTATDTQYF. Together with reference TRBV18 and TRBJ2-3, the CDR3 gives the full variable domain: NAGVMQNPRHLVRRRGQEARLRCSPMKGHSHVYWYRQLPEEGLKFMVYLQKENIIDESGMPKERFSAEFPKEGPSILRIQQVVRGDSAAYFCASSPIGTATDTQYFGPGTRLTVL.

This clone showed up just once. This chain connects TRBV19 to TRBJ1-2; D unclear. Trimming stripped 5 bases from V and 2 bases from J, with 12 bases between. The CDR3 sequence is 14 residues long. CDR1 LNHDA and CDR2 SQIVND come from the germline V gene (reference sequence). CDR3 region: CASSPGDGNYGYTF. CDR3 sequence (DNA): TGTGCCAGTAGTCCCGGGGATGGGAACTATGGCTACACCTTC.

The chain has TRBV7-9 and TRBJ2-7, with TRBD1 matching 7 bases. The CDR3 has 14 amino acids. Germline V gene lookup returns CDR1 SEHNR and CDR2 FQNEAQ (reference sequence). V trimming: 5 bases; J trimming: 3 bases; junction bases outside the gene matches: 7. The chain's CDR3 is CASSQGQTVYEQYF. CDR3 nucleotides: TGTGCCAGCAGCCAGGGACAGACCGTCTACGAGCAGTACTTC. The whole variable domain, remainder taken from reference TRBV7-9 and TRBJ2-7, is DTGVSQNPRHKITKRGQNVTFRCDPISEHNRLYWYRQTLGQGPEFLTYFQNEAQLEKSRLLSDRFSAERPKGSFSTLEIQRTEQGDSAMYLCASSQGQTVYEQYFGPGTRLTVT.

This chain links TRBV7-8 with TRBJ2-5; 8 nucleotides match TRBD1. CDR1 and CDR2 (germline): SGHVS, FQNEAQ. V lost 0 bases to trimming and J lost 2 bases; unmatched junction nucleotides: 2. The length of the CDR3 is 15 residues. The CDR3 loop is CASSLAGTGQETQYF. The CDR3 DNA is TGTGCCAGCAGCTTAGCCGGGACAGGACAAGAGACCCAGTACTTC.

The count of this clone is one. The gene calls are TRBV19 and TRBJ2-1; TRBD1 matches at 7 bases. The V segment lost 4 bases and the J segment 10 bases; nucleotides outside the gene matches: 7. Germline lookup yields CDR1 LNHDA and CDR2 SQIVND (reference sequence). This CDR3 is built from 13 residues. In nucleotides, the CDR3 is TGTGCCAGTAGTACCGACAGGGTCGGGGAGCAGTTCTTC. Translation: CASSTDRVGEQFF.

This CDR3 reads CASSIGQGTYEKLFF. In DNA, the CDR3 is TGCGCCAGCAGCATTGGACAGGGGACGTATGAAAAACTGTTTTTT. The chain couples TRBV5-1 to TRBJ1-4; 9 bases fit TRBD1. CDR1 SGHRS and CDR2 YFSETQ come from the germline V gene. This CDR3 region has 15 residues. After removal of 4 bases from V and 6 bases from J, the junction contained 7 bases not matched to a gene.

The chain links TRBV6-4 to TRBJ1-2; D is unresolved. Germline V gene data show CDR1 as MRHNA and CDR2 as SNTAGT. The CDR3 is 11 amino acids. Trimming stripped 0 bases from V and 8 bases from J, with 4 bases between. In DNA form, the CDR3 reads TGTGCCAGCAGTGACTCTAGAGGCTACACCTTC. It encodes CASSDSRGYTF.

This CDR3 is CASSLGGSNTEAFF. The CDR3 region has the DNA TGTGCCAGCAGCTTGGGGGGTTCGAACACTGAAGCTTTCTTT. The chain links TRBV11-3 to TRBJ1-1; possible D gene TRBD1, 5 bases. Trimming shortened V by 3 bases and J by 1 base, and 9 bases separated the two germline ends. Germline CDR1 and CDR2: SGHNT and YENEEA. The CDR3 has 14 amino acids.

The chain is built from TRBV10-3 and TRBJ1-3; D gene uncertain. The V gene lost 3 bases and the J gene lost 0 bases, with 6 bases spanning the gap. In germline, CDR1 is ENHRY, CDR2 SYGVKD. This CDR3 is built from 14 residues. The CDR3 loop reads CAISDGVSGNTIYF. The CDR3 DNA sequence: TGTGCCATCAGTGACGGGGTCTCTGGAAACACCATATATTTT.

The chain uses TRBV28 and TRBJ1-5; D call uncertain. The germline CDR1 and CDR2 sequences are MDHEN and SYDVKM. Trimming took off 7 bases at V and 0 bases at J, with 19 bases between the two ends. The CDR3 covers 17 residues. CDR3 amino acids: CASTRAWRLNSNQPQHF. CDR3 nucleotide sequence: TGTGCCAGCACCAGAGCATGGCGGTTAAATAGCAATCAGCCCCAGCATTTT.

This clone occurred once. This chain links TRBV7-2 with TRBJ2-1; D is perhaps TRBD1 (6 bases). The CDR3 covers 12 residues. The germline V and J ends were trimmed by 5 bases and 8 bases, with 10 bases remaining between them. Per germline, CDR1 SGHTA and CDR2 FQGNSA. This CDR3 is CASSVQGYEQFF. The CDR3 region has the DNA TGTGCCAGCAGCGTACAGGGTTATGAGCAGTTCTTC.

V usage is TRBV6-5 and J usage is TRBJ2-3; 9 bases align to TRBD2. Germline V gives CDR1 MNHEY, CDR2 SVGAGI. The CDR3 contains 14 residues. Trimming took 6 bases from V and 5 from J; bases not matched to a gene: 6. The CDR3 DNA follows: TGTGCCAGCAGGGGGACTAGCTGGGGAGATACGCAGTATTTT. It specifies CASRGTSWGDTQYF.

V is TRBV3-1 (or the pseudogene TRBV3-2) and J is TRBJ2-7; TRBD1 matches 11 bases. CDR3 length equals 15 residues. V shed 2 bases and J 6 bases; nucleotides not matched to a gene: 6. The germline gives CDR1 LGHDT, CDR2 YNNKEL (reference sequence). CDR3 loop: CASSQQDRGLVEQYF. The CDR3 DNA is TGTGCCAGCAGCCAACAGGACAGGGGGCTCGTCGAGCAGTACTTC.

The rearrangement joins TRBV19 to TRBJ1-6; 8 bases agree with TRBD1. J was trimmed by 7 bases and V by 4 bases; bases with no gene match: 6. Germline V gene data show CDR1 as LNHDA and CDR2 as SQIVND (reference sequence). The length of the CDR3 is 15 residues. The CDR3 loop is CASSTTGGVNSPLHF. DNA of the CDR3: TGTGCCAGTAGTACTACAGGGGGAGTAAATTCACCCCTCCACTTT.

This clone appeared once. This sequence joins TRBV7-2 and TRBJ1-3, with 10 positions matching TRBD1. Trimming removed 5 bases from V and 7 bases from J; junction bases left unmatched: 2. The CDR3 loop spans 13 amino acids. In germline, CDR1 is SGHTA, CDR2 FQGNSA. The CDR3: CASSGQGGNTIYF. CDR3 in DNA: TGTGCCAGCAGCGGACAGGGGGGGAACACCATATATTTT.

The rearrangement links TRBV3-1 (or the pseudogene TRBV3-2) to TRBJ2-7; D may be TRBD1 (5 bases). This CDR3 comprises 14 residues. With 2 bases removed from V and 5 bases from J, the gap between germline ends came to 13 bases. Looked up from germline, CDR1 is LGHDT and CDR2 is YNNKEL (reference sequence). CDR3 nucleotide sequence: TGTGCCAGCAGCCAACCCACCAAGGGGAACGAGCAGTACTTC. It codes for CASSQPTKGNEQYF.

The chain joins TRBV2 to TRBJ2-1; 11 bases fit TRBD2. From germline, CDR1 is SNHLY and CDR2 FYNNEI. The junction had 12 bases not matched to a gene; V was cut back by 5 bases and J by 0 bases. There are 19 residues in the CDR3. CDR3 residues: CASSPRASGGTSSYNEQFF. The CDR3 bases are TGTGCCAGCAGTCCAAGGGCTAGCGGGGGGACAAGCTCCTACAATGAGCAGTTCTTC.